The entry below describes one T cell receptor beta chain. Other DNA sequences within the sample encode an identical CDR3. The sample belongs to a study of blood T cell repertoires in COVID-19. Per germline, CDR1 SGHTA and CDR2 FQGTGA. The CDR3 totals 15 residues. With 2 bases clipped from V and 5 bases from J, the junction kept 4 bases outside the gene matches. Sequencing used immunoSEQ multiplex PCR; TCRdb keeps in-frame clones, though not all of them. The sample shows 170,000 or so clones, about 87% of them seen only once. Sequenced: peripheral blood. The TCR was taken from a woman aged 18-29 years who had recovered from COVID-19. V gene TRBV7-3 combines with J gene TRBJ2-5, with 11 bases fitting TRBD1. The CDR3 sequence is CASSLGTGGLETQYF. In nucleotides, the CDR3 is TGTGCCAGCAGCTTAGGGACAGGGGGTCTCGAGACCCAGTACTTC.